Described below is a single T cell receptor beta chain sequence and its context. Its antigen is unidentified. The CDR3 length is 14 residues. Per the germline V gene, CDR1 is LNHDA and CDR2 is SQIVND (reference sequence). Trimming pared 8 bases from V and 0 bases from J, leaving 14 bases between. The data were taken from a study of OX40 agonist ivuxolimab in advanced cancers. Looking at the study overall: The dose-escalation group included hepatocellular carcinoma, melanoma, renal cell carcinoma and head and neck cancer.

Study-level points and caveats: Expanded clones were, on average, more numerous in CD8+ T cells than in CD4+. No antigen was identified for the clonally expanded peripheral T cells.

Here immunoSEQ multiplex PCR was the method, and the copy in TCRdb shows in-frame clones only, minus some. Of about 50,000 clones in the sample, approximately 80% were seen once. This TCR derives from an adult with an advanced solid tumor such as melanoma, head and neck, liver or kidney cancer. The starting material was CD4+ or CD8+ T cells sorted from blood, obtained in a trial of the OX40 agonist ivuxolimab. The rearrangement joins TRBV19 to TRBJ2-7; D is ambiguous. The CDR3 protein is CASGPRASSYEQYF. CDR3 DNA: TGTGCCAGTGGCCCCCGGGCTAGCTCCTACGAGCAGTACTTC.